Below, one T cell receptor (beta chain) is given with its context. Its antigen is still unknown. With 60 Vbeta and 13 Jbeta primers, the PCR was carried out. TCRdb keeps only in-frame clones here, not all; method: immunoSEQ multiplex PCR. The repertoire holds roughly 190,000 clones, 80% to 85% seen once, with about 0.84% in the top ten. The data stem from a study of cytomegalovirus exposure and HLA in healthy donors. The study, taken as a whole, reports: Previous analysis showed most TCR beta V segments were productive about 90% or about 30% of the time. Published work reported that the classifier diagnosed cytomegalovirus status with high specificity and sensitivity. A later analysis revealed that TCR association rates differed between HLA loci, peaking at DRB1 and bottoming out at HLA-C. Rarity characterized most TCR sequences, yet some public TCRs appeared in many donors.

This CDR3 is 17 amino acids long. Per the germline V gene, CDR1 is SEHNR and CDR2 is FQNEAQ (reference sequence). Trimming pared 1 base from V and 2 bases from J, leaving 15 bases between. This clonotype was sampled from a woman younger than 30 in good health and CMV-seronegative. This chain joins TRBV7-9 and TRBJ2-1, with a possible D match to TRBD1 (6 bases). The material sequenced was PBMCs. The CDR3 spells CASSLDLGSGAYNEQFF. The CDR3 bases are TGTGCCAGCAGCTTAGATTTAGGGTCAGGGGCCTACAATGAGCAGTTCTTC.